Listed below are T cell receptor beta chains from one sample, sequenced in a study of Ad26.COV2.S vaccination and SARS-CoV-2 variants. TCRdb's table, derived via immunoSEQ multiplex PCR, lists solely in-frame clones and lacks some. The sample gives 400,000 to 450,000 clones, 90% of which show up once; more than 3.5% is in the top ten. The specimen comprised peripheral blood, sampled in a trial of Ad26.COV2.S vaccine versus placebo. Source of these receptors: a person between 18 and 59 years old who received the Ad26.COV2.S COVID-19 vaccine or a placebo. The conserved cysteine and the conserved F or W are not part of the CDR3 here. Part of the rows lack a size; the others show once, few, many or a class for expanded clones.

j_call v_call clone_size cdr3_aa
TRBJ2-7 TRBV28 once ASSRGGGSSYEQY
TRBJ2-5 TRBV5-4 . ASSLAGTSGSTETQY
TRBJ2-7 TRBV11-2 . ASSFGDYEQY
TRBJ2-3 TRBV12-3/TRBV12-4 . ASSPGGPDTQY
TRBJ2-3 TRBV11-2 . ASSLGGPTVLDTQY
TRBJ2-1 TRBV6-6 . ASSGPGTSGINEQF
TRBJ2-2 TRBV5-5 . ASSLVPGETGELF
TRBJ2-2 TRBV12-5 . ASGLSPGLDTGELF
TRBJ2-1 TRBV7-9 . ASSPRDHPYNEQF
TRBJ2-1 TRBV20-1 . SASGPNEQF
TRBJ2-1 TRBV19 . ASSISLAGAHNEQF
TRBJ2-4 TRBV19 . ASSILAGFKNIQY
TRBJ2-5 TRBV5-1 . ASSITGTANTQETQY
TRBJ2-3 TRBV9 . ASSAPIVSTDTQY
TRBJ2-1 TRBV19 . ASRTTSGSYNEQF
TRBJ2-1 TRBV28 . ATIGVGSSDEQF
TRBJ2-7 TRBV19 . ATGTDESYEQY
TRBJ2-1 TRBV9 . ASSVGGRASSYNEQF
TRBJ2-7 TRBV6-4 . ASSDPRRTLEQY
TRBJ2-1 TRBV7-8 . ASRPRLAGSLSDNEQF
TRBJ2-1 TRBV6-5 once ASSYGGRLPNEQF
TRBJ2-7 TRBV7-8 once ASSLHRGTSYEQY
TRBJ2-5 TRBV5-6 . ASSLLFRREAGETQY
TRBJ2-1 TRBV20-1 once SASGWLAGTTNEQF
TRBJ2-3 TRBV7-9 . ASSPVGGITDTQY
TRBJ2-1 TRBV27 . ASSLASGAHKEQF
TRBJ2-3 TRBV11-3 . ASSLGDRRSTDTQY
TRBJ2-2 TRBV5-1 . ASKSTGGPGELF
TRBJ2-3 TRBV11-1 . ASSLGQDTDTQY
TRBJ2-5 TRBV5-4 . ASSFTGNNQETQY
TRBJ2-3 TRBV9 . ASSVTGTGRTDTQY
TRBJ1-3 TRBV19 . ASSGSSGNTIY
TRBJ1-4 TRBV12-3/TRBV12-4 once ASSPQVGEKLF
TRBJ1-5 TRBV24-1 . ATSDAGVQPQH
TRBJ2-5 TRBV7-2 . ASSLAGPVRETQY
TRBJ2-1 TRBV12-5 . ASGPEATGYNEQF
TRBJ2-1 TRBV28 . ASSFTGQGYNEQF
TRBJ1-1 TRBV9 . ASSETPNTEAF
TRBJ2-3 TRBV13 . ASSPIRGGEDTQY
TRBJ2-7 TRBV5-1 . ASSPGLAYEQY
TRBJ2-7 TRBV5-1 . ASSLSRLVYEQY
TRBJ2-1 TRBV6-2/TRBV6-3 . ASSWGLGLRSYNEQF
TRBJ2-7 TRBV7-2 . ASSPTGGAPPSGQY
TRBJ2-5 TRBV7-3 . ASSASGQDTQY
TRBJ2-3 TRBV7-9 . ASSLDRGGGDTQY
TRBJ2-6 TRBV7-2 few ASTHPLSGANVLT
TRBJ2-1 TRBV24-1 . ATSEAGLGPGHEQF
TRBJ2-3 TRBV9 . ASSASGLAIRTDTQY
TRBJ1-5 TRBV27 . ASSFKGADSNQPQH
TRBJ2-2 TRBV5-8 . ASSLVQRQNTGELF
TRBJ2-1 TRBV29-1 once SVGISGRFSSYNEQF
TRBJ2-7 TRBV7-2 . ASSVGGPYEQY
TRBJ2-1 TRBV19 . ASRLGGGEDEQF